These T cell receptor beta chains were read from a single sample in a study of blood T cell repertoires in COVID-19. The data were produced by immunoSEQ multiplex PCR, yet TCRdb's version contains in-frame clones alone and is incomplete. The sample has some 320,000 clones, approximately 88% seen once. Sequenced sample: peripheral blood. These receptors were collected from a woman aged 25 to 39 who had recovered from COVID-19. Both conserved end residues are part of each CDR3. A D gene is named only where the DNA matches it firmly. Size is stated for part of the rows, as once, few or many counts, or as a class when the clone is expanded.

TRBJ2-1 NA NA TRBV27 CASSLSSYNEQFF TGTGCCAGCAGTTTATCGAGCTACAATGAGCAGTTCTTC
TRBJ1-4 NA NA TRBV4-3 CASSQDSGSEKLFF TGCGCCAGCAGCCAAGATAGCGGGTCCGAAAAACTGTTTTTT
TRBJ2-7 TRBD2 NA TRBV10-3 CAISESPGGYVEQYF TGTGCCATCAGTGAGTCGCCGGGGGGGTACGTAGAGCAGTACTTC
TRBJ1-2 TRBD1 NA TRBV28 CASSSTGDVTNYGYTF TGTGCCAGCAGTTCGACAGGGGATGTTACTAACTATGGCTACACCTTC
TRBJ2-3 TRBD2 NA TRBV4-2 CASSPEPGRGSLGSRDTQYF TGTGCCAGCAGCCCAGAACCCGGGCGGGGGTCCTTAGGATCTAGGGATACGCAGTATTTT
TRBJ1-2 NA NA TRBV29-1 CSVEDHRRGEGISYGYTF TGCAGCGTTGAAGATCATAGGAGAGGAGAGGGAATTTCTTATGGCTACACCTTC
TRBJ1-4 TRBD1 NA TRBV29-1 CSVYDRGGEKLFF TGCAGCGTTTACGACAGGGGAGGGGAAAAACTGTTTTTT
TRBJ2-3 TRBD2 NA TRBV28 CASSLGTINTQYF TGTGCCAGCAGTTTAGGGACTATTAACACGCAGTATTTT
TRBJ1-5 NA NA TRBV7-3 CASSLTWETSNQPQHF TGTGCCAGCAGCTTAACGTGGGAGACAAGCAATCAGCCCCAGCATTTT
TRBJ1-1 NA NA TRBV6-2/TRBV6-3 CASSYSILEIGAFF TGTGCCAGCAGTTACTCGATCCTAGAGATTGGAGCTTTCTTT
TRBJ2-2 TRBD1 NA TRBV2 CASSIDRGYGIGELFF TGTGCCAGCAGCATAGACAGGGGGTATGGAATCGGGGAGCTGTTTTTT
TRBJ1-1 NA NA TRBV19 CASKTTRQLPSNTEAFF TGTGCCAGCAAAACCACACGACAGCTACCCTCGAACACTGAAGCTTTCTTT
TRBJ2-2 TRBD1 once TRBV5-1 CASTGQGAATGELFF TGCGCCAGTACTGGACAGGGGGCGGCCACCGGGGAGCTGTTTTTT
TRBJ2-6 NA NA TRBV9 CASSLVGANVLTF TGTGCCAGCAGTCTTGTTGGGGCCAACGTCCTGACTTTC
TRBJ1-2 TRBD1 NA TRBV29-1 CSVDTGGNYGYTF TGCAGCGTCGATACAGGGGGAAACTATGGCTACACCTTC
TRBJ2-7 TRBD1 NA TRBV19 CASSIGTAQSYEQYF TGTGCCAGTAGTATTGGGACAGCCCAAAGCTACGAGCAGTACTTC
TRBJ1-1 NA NA TRBV4-2 CASSQVDMEAFF TGTGCCAGCAGCCAAGTGGACATGGAAGCTTTCTTT
TRBJ1-2 NA NA TRBV20-1 CSANSNYGYTF TGCAGTGCTAACAGTAACTATGGCTACACCTTC
TRBJ1-4 NA NA TRBV28 CASTLSGEFGEKLFF TGTGCCAGCACCCTCTCCGGGGAGTTCGGAGAAAAACTGTTTTTT
TRBJ2-2 NA NA TRBV7-9 CASSLQGVTGELFF TGTGCCAGCAGCCTACAGGGTGTTACCGGGGAGCTGTTTTTT
TRBJ1-2 NA NA TRBV28 CASSLGDYNGYTF TGTGCCAGCAGTTTAGGGGACTATAATGGCTACACCTTC
TRBJ2-3 NA NA TRBV5-1 CASSFRGTFSVDTQYF TGCGCCAGCAGCTTTAGGGGGACGTTCAGTGTGGATACGCAGTATTTT
TRBJ1-2 NA NA TRBV27 CASTSSEQLGYTF TGTGCCAGCACCTCCTCGGAGCAACTCGGCTACACCTTC
TRBJ2-1 TRBD2 NA TRBV28 CASSPSLGAGGNYEQFF TGTGCCAGCAGTCCGTCTTTGGGTGCGGGGGGGAATTATGAGCAGTTCTTC
TRBJ1-4 NA NA TRBV28 CASSLEGKLFF TGTGCCAGCAGTCTGGAGGGGAAACTGTTTTTT
TRBJ2-3 TRBD2 once TRBV5-1 CASSLAGTSGGKTDTQYF TGCGCCAGCAGCTTGGCCGGGACTAGCGGGGGAAAGACAGATACGCAGTATTTT
TRBJ1-2 NA NA TRBV28 CASTNTHNYGYTF TGTGCCAGTACAAACACCCATAACTATGGCTACACCTTC
TRBJ1-1 TRBD1 few TRBV4-1 CASSQVSVGTANTEAFF TGCGCCAGCAGCCAAGTGAGTGTGGGGACAGCAAACACTGAAGCTTTCTTT
TRBJ1-2 NA once TRBV28 CASSLIVDLGGNYGYTF TGTGCCAGCAGTTTAATCGTCGATTTAGGGGGTAACTATGGCTACACCTTC
TRBJ2-2 NA NA TRBV15 CATSRGRGLSTGELFF TGTGCCACCAGCAGGGGCAGGGGTCTGAGCACCGGGGAGCTGTTTTTT
TRBJ2-7 TRBD1 NA TRBV6-5 CASRAGDRSSYEQYF TGTGCCAGCAGGGCCGGGGACAGGAGCTCCTACGAGCAGTACTTC
TRBJ2-5 NA NA TRBV30 CAWSVGGKKETQYF TGTGCCTGGAGTGTAGGCGGGAAAAAAGAGACCCAGTACTTC
TRBJ1-6 NA NA TRBV7-2 CASSSTDSPLHF TGTGCCAGCAGCTCGACAGATTCACCCCTCCACTTT
TRBJ1-2 TRBD1 NA TRBV2 CASRDDRGSANYGYTF TGTGCCAGCAGAGACGACAGGGGAAGCGCTAACTATGGCTACACCTTC
TRBJ2-2 NA NA TRBV5-1 CASSRQATGELFF TGCGCCAGCAGCCGACAGGCCACCGGGGAGCTGTTTTTT
TRBJ2-7 NA NA TRBV28 CASSWTGTGLEQYF TGTGCCAGCAGTTGGACAGGGACGGGACTAGAGCAGTACTTC
TRBJ1-4 TRBD1 NA TRBV19 CASSDRGPNEKLFF TGTGCCAGTAGCGACAGGGGCCCCAATGAAAAACTGTTTTTT
TRBJ2-7 NA NA TRBV30 CAWSVHLGRRDEQYF TGTGCCTGGAGTGTACACTTGGGGAGAAGAGACGAGCAGTACTTC
TRBJ2-3 TRBD1 NA TRBV4-1 CASSPGQGRDTDTQYF TGCGCCAGCAGCCCTGGACAGGGTCGGGACACAGATACGCAGTATTTT
TRBJ1-1 TRBD1 once TRBV28 CASSHYSPGQGNTEAFF TGTGCCAGCAGCCATTATTCCCCGGGACAGGGAAACACTGAAGCTTTCTTT
TRBJ2-5 NA NA TRBV7-3 CASSVGTSLQETQYF TGTGCCAGCAGCGTCGGCACTAGCTTACAAGAGACCCAGTACTTC
TRBJ2-5 TRBD2 NA TRBV5-4 CASSFPGTRKETQYF TGTGCCAGCAGCTTTCCGGGGACTAGAAAAGAGACCCAGTACTTC
TRBJ1-1 NA NA TRBV5-5 CASSLDRQNTEAFF TGTGCCAGCAGCTTGGACAGGCAGAACACTGAAGCTTTCTTT
TRBJ1-2 NA NA TRBV19 CASSPGTQGGYTF TGTGCCAGTAGTCCCGGGACACAGGGTGGCTACACCTTC
TRBJ1-3 TRBD1 few TRBV11-2 CASSLDRADDTIYF TGTGCCAGCAGCCTAGACAGGGCTGACGACACCATATATTTT
TRBJ1-4 NA many TRBV5-4 CASTHQGAGREEKLFF TGTGCCAGCACCCACCAGGGCGCAGGGCGTGAGGAAAAACTGTTTTTT
TRBJ2-3 NA once TRBV4-3 CASSQGTAGDTQYF TGCGCCAGCAGCCAAGGTACTGCGGGAGATACGCAGTATTTT
TRBJ1-1 NA NA TRBV5-5 CASSPLSGMNTEAFF TGTGCCAGCAGCCCGTTGAGCGGCATGAACACTGAAGCTTTCTTT
TRBJ2-3 NA NA TRBV5-1 CASSLRVGADTQYF TGCGCCAGCAGCTTGCGGGTTGGCGCAGATACGCAGTATTTT
TRBJ1-2 NA many TRBV6-6 CASSSAESYGYTF TGTGCCAGCAGTTCTGCGGAGTCCTATGGCTACACCTTC
TRBJ1-5 TRBD1 NA TRBV30 CAWSAQGQGAAQPQHF TGTGCCTGGAGTGCCCAAGGACAGGGGGCGGCCCAGCCCCAGCATTTT
TRBJ2-3 NA NA TRBV5-1 CASSSPAGSLTDTQYF TGCGCCAGCAGCTCTCCCGCGGGGAGCCTCACAGATACGCAGTATTTT
TRBJ1-2 NA NA TRBV6-5 CASWGLEGYTF TGTGCCAGCTGGGGCCTGGAGGGCTACACCTTC
TRBJ1-6 TRBD1 NA TRBV7-2 CASIDRDSYNSPLHF TGTGCCAGCATAGACAGGGACTCCTATAATTCACCCCTCCACTTT
TRBJ1-2 NA NA TRBV14 CASSPICYGYTF TGTGCCAGCAGTCCCATTTGTTATGGCTACACCTTC
TRBJ1-1 NA NA TRBV6-5 CASSNQVKMSTEAFF TGTGCCAGCAGTAACCAGGTCAAGATGAGCACTGAAGCTTTCTTT
TRBJ1-4 NA NA TRBV6-6 CASSYSNQGGEKLFF TGTGCCAGCAGTTACTCGAACCAGGGCGGTGAAAAACTGTTTTTT
TRBJ2-7 NA NA TRBV6-5 CASRLQETVSYEQYF TGTGCCAGCAGACTACAGGAGACAGTCTCCTACGAGCAGTACTTC
TRBJ2-1 TRBD2 once TRBV27 CASSELAGDEQFF TGTGCCAGCAGCGAACTAGCGGGGGATGAGCAGTTCTTC
TRBJ1-3 TRBD1 NA TRBV4-1 CASSLRDRGHGNTIYF TGCGCCAGCAGCCTCAGAGACAGGGGGCATGGAAACACCATATATTTT